These 17 T cell receptor beta chains came from one sample sequenced in a study of Ad26.COV2.S vaccination and SARS-CoV-2 variants. The repertoire was sequenced with immunoSEQ multiplex PCR; TCRdb's copy has only in-frame clones and lacks some. The profile shows some 290,000 clones, about 86% of them singletons. Treatment indicated: some 19 received Ad26.COV2.S at low or high dose, single or two shots; roughly five received placebo; per-sample allocation not given. Vaccine and placebo recipients were sampled on day 63 after the first injection. Sequences were derived from peripheral blood, sampled in a trial of Ad26.COV2.S vaccine versus placebo. The receptors here all came from a person between 18 and 59 years old who received the Ad26.COV2.S COVID-19 vaccine or a placebo.

This clone was seen just once. The chain links TRBV6-5 to TRBJ2-3; 7 nucleotides line up with TRBD2. CDR3 size: 13 residues. Germline CDR1 is MNHEY and CDR2 is SVGAGI. The junction had 6 bases not matched to a gene; V was cut back by 5 bases and J by 7 bases. CDR3 sequence (DNA): TGTGCCAGCAGTCAGTTCAGCGGGAATACGCAGTATTTT. Its translation: CASSQFSGNTQYF.

J is TRBJ2-3 and V is TRBV7-9, with TRBD1 as a possible D gene (6 bases). CDR1 and CDR2 (germline): SEHNR, FQNEAQ (reference sequence). The CDR3 covers 16 residues. The V end lost 2 bases, the J end lost 2 bases, and 14 bases lay between the germline ends. Here the CDR3 DNA reads TGTGCCAGCAGCTTATTGGACAGCTTACCCACAGATACGCAGTATTTT. Translation: CASSLLDSLPTDTQYF.

The chain recombines TRBV14 with TRBJ1-2; 7 nucleotides line up with TRBD1. Germline CDR1 and CDR2: SGHDN and FVKESK. The CDR3 is 12 residues long. V was clipped by 3 bases and J by 8 bases; unmatched bases: 3. The CDR3 reads CASSQNRGGYTF. As DNA, the CDR3 is TGTGCCAGCAGCCAGAACAGGGGAGGCTACACCTTC.

This rearrangement joins TRBV15 to TRBJ2-1; a possible D gene is TRBD2 (5 bases). This CDR3 region has 13 residues. Germline CDR1 reads LNHNV; CDR2 reads YYDKDF (reference sequence). Trimming stripped 9 bases from V and 6 bases from J, with 15 bases between. As DNA, the CDR3 is TGTGCCACGAAGGGTCTGGGAGTCAATGAGCAGTTCTTC. Translating gives CATKGLGVNEQFF.

The gene calls are TRBV7-2 and TRBJ1-3; no clear D. Germline CDR1 and CDR2: SGHTA and FQGNSA. Trimming shortened V by 3 bases and J by 0 bases, and 12 bases separated the two germline ends. The CDR3 extends over 16 amino acids. In DNA form, the CDR3 reads TGTGCCAGCAGCTTTAGAAGTTCCGGCTCTGGAAACACCATATATTTT. Residues: CASSFRSSGSGNTIYF.

The J gene is TRBJ2-7, the V gene TRBV29-1; no clear D. CDR1 SQVTM and CDR2 ANQGSEA come from the germline V gene. Trimming stripped 4 bases from V and 0 bases from J, with 7 bases between. The CDR3 has 12 amino acids. CDR3 region: CSVGRNSYEQYF. The CDR3 coding sequence is TGCAGCGTTGGGCGCAACTCCTACGAGCAGTACTTC.

This chain links TRBV6-1 with TRBJ2-5, with 11 bases matching TRBD2. Looked up from germline, CDR1 is MNHNS and CDR2 is SASEGT. Unmatched junction bases numbered 5, after V lost 3 bases and J lost 5 bases. The CDR3 has 15 residues. The CDR3 DNA follows: TGTGCCAGCAGTGAGGGGAGGACTAGCGGGGAGACCCAGTACTTC. Translated: CASSEGRTSGETQYF.

This rearrangement joins TRBV12-3 or TRBV12-4 to TRBJ2-7; maybe TRBD1 (5 bases). The V and J ends lost 6 bases and 0 bases respectively, with 9 bases between them. CDR3 length equals 13 residues. DNA of the CDR3: TGTGCCAGCAGAACCAGGGCCTCCTACGAGCAGTACTTC. Amino acid sequence: CASRTRASYEQYF.

The rearrangement uses TRBV9 and TRBJ2-3; D is undetermined. V was cut by 3 bases and J by 5 bases, with 10 bases left in between. CDR3 length: 13 amino acids. CDR1 is SGDLS and CDR2 is YYNGEE in the germline V gene. The CDR3 spells CASSAARRDTQYF. DNA for the CDR3: TGTGCCAGCAGCGCCGCTAGGAGAGATACGCAGTATTTT.

This chain uses TRBV5-1 with TRBJ2-7; D might be TRBD2 (6 bases). Trimming left V 4 bases short and J 2 bases short, with 16 bases between. This CDR3 contains 15 residues. Per germline, CDR1 SGHRS and CDR2 YFSETQ. The CDR3 DNA reads TGCGCCAGCAGCACAACCGGGACTGGGACCTACGAGCAGTACTTC. It yields the protein CASSTTGTGTYEQYF.

The chain combines TRBV7-8 with TRBJ2-3; a possible D gene is TRBD2 (6 bases). Between the trimmed V and J ends, which lost 2 bases and 1 base, there was a span of 16 bases. Germline V CDR1 and CDR2: SGHVS, FQNEAQ. The CDR3 covers 17 residues. The CDR3 loop is CASSLKGSIAGTDTQYF. The CDR3 region has the DNA TGTGCCAGCAGCTTAAAGGGATCAATAGCGGGCACAGATACGCAGTATTTT.

J is TRBJ1-2 and V is TRBV6-5; 10 nucleotides agree with TRBD1. Germline CDR1 MNHEY, CDR2 SVGAGI. V was clipped by 6 bases and J by 4 bases; unmatched bases: 8. The CDR3 sequence is 15 residues long. This CDR3 is CASRPGQGGGYGYTF. CDR3 DNA: TGTGCCAGCAGACCCGGACAGGGGGGAGGCTATGGCTACACCTTC.

The chain carries TRBV6-5 and TRBJ1-3; D possibly corresponds to TRBD1 (5 bases). The germline CDR1 and CDR2 sequences are MNHEY and SVGAGI. The CDR3 loop spans 15 amino acids. Trimming removed 6 bases at V and 1 base at J, with 13 bases between. The CDR3 nucleotides are TGTGCCAGCAGCCCCCTGGGGCTATCTGGAAACACCATATATTTT. Amino acids: CASSPLGLSGNTIYF.

This clone was observed a handful of times. The chain links TRBV5-1 to TRBJ2-6; no reliable D call. V dropped 4 bases and J dropped 0 bases, with 5 bases sitting between them. The CDR3 has 14 residues. Germline CDR1 SGHRS, CDR2 YFSETQ. CDR3 sequence reads: CASSIPSGANVLTF. CDR3 DNA sequence: TGCGCCAGCAGCATACCCTCTGGGGCCAACGTCCTGACTTTC.

Written as DNA, the CDR3 is TGTGCCTGGAGAGAAATAGGGGGTGGTCACAATGAGCAGTTCTTC. Protein sequence: CAWREIGGGHNEQFF. The rearrangement uses TRBV30 and TRBJ2-1, with D possibly TRBD1 on 6 matching bases. Germline V CDR1 and CDR2: GTSNPN, SVGIG (reference sequence). Trimming stripped 3 bases from V and 5 bases from J, with 17 bases between. The CDR3 spans 15 residues.

This clone has only a few counts. The chain links TRBV5-1 to TRBJ1-1, with D unresolved. This CDR3 spans 12 amino acids. Trimming removed 6 bases from V and 3 bases from J, with 9 bases in between. Germline V lookup: CDR1 SGHRS, CDR2 YFSETQ. The DNA for the CDR3 is TGCGCCAGCAAGGGCGACGACACTGAAGCTTTCTTT. Protein sequence: CASKGDDTEAFF.

This chain joins TRBV12-5 and TRBJ2-7, with D perhaps matching TRBD1 (6 bases). The CDR3 length is 14 residues. CDR1 is LGHNT and CDR2 is FRNRAP in the germline V gene. Trimming took off 5 bases at V and 6 bases at J, with 17 bases between the two ends. CDR3 in amino acids: CASGRQGILSEQYF. DNA of the CDR3: TGTGCTAGTGGTCGCCAGGGGATTTTAAGCGAGCAGTACTTC.